A selection of T cell receptor beta chains follows, all from one sample in a study of blood T cell repertoires in COVID-19. Produced via immunoSEQ multiplex PCR; TCRdb's table is partial and in-frame only. Of around 220,000 clones listed, about nine tenths were seen once; the top ten hold about 6.3%. Source material: PBMCs or T cells enriched from blood (not recorded which). The receptors were gathered from a woman aged 30 to 39 with acute COVID-19. CDR3s include the opening cysteine and the closing phenylalanine or tryptophan. Fields, in order: CDR3 DNA, CDR3 protein, V gene, D gene, J gene, clone size. D genes are given only for firm matches. Only part of the rows carry a size: once, few, many, or a class if the clone is expanded.

cdr3_nt: TGTGCCAGTGGGGGGAACTATGGCTACACCTTC; cdr3_aa: CASGGNYGYTF; v_call: TRBV19; d_call: -; j_call: TRBJ1-2; clone_size: -
cdr3_nt: TGTGCCAGCAGCCAAACACGCGGGGGCGCTCCCTACGAGCAGTACTTC; cdr3_aa: CASSQTRGGAPYEQYF; v_call: TRBV3-1/TRBV3-2; d_call: -; j_call: TRBJ2-7; clone_size: -
cdr3_nt: TGTGCCAGCTCGCCAGGACTAGCGGTAACCTACGAGCAGTACTTC; cdr3_aa: CASSPGLAVTYEQYF; v_call: TRBV18; d_call: TRBD2; j_call: TRBJ2-7; clone_size: once
cdr3_nt: TGTGCCAGCAGCGGACAGCCAAACACTGAAGCTTTCTTT; cdr3_aa: CASSGQPNTEAFF; v_call: TRBV7-3; d_call: -; j_call: TRBJ1-1; clone_size: -
cdr3_nt: TGTGCCAGTAGTATGCCCTTAGGACAGAACCAAGAGACCCAGTACTTC; cdr3_aa: CASSMPLGQNQETQYF; v_call: TRBV19; d_call: -; j_call: TRBJ2-5; clone_size: -
cdr3_nt: TGTGCCAGCAGCCCCACGCTAGGAGGGGAGACCCAGTACTTC; cdr3_aa: CASSPTLGGETQYF; v_call: TRBV11-1; d_call: -; j_call: TRBJ2-5; clone_size: -
cdr3_nt: TGTGCCAGCAGTGATAAGGGGGCGCCTGATGAAAAACTGTTTTTT; cdr3_aa: CASSDKGAPDEKLFF; v_call: TRBV6-2/TRBV6-3; d_call: TRBD1; j_call: TRBJ1-4; clone_size: -
cdr3_nt: TGTGCCAGGGGACTAGCAAACACAGATACGCAGTATTTT; cdr3_aa: CARGLANTDTQYF; v_call: TRBV2; d_call: TRBD2; j_call: TRBJ2-3; clone_size: -
cdr3_nt: TGTGCCAGCACCAGGTCGGTGGCTGAAAAACTGTTTTTT; cdr3_aa: CASTRSVAEKLFF; v_call: TRBV12-3/TRBV12-4; d_call: -; j_call: TRBJ1-4; clone_size: -
cdr3_nt: TGTGCCAGCTCACCACAGACAGGCTCTGGAAACACCATATATTTT; cdr3_aa: CASSPQTGSGNTIYF; v_call: TRBV18; d_call: -; j_call: TRBJ1-3; clone_size: -
cdr3_nt: TGCGCCAGCAGCCAAGTCGGTTCGCCCGGAGAAGATACGCAGTATTTT; cdr3_aa: CASSQVGSPGEDTQYF; v_call: TRBV4-3; d_call: -; j_call: TRBJ2-3; clone_size: -
cdr3_nt: TGTGCCAGCAGAGAAACAGGGGCCGAAATAATCTTACAGGGGGAGCAGTTCTTC; cdr3_aa: CASRETGAEIILQGEQFF; v_call: TRBV6-1; d_call: TRBD1; j_call: TRBJ2-1; clone_size: -
cdr3_nt: TGTGCCGGCAGTTTGGGCAGGGAAACTGAAGCTTTCTTT; cdr3_aa: CAGSLGRETEAFF; v_call: TRBV28; d_call: -; j_call: TRBJ1-1; clone_size: once
cdr3_nt: TGTGCCAGCAGGCCAGGTTCCTACAATGAGCAGTTCTTC; cdr3_aa: CASRPGSYNEQFF; v_call: TRBV6-5; d_call: -; j_call: TRBJ2-1; clone_size: -
cdr3_nt: TGTGCCAGCAGCTTAGACTTGCCACCCCAGGGGTCTGGGGCCAACGTCCTGACTTTC; cdr3_aa: CASSLDLPPQGSGANVLTF; v_call: TRBV7-9; d_call: -; j_call: TRBJ2-6; clone_size: -
cdr3_nt: TGTGCCAGCAGCTTAGTAGATAATGAGCAGTTCTTC; cdr3_aa: CASSLVDNEQFF; v_call: TRBV11-3; d_call: -; j_call: TRBJ2-1; clone_size: -
cdr3_nt: TGTGCCAGCAGCGTAACAGACATTAGCAATCAGCCCCAGCATTTT; cdr3_aa: CASSVTDISNQPQHF; v_call: TRBV9; d_call: -; j_call: TRBJ1-5; clone_size: -
cdr3_nt: TGTGCCAGCAGTGAGGAGGGTGTGGAGACCCAGTACTTC; cdr3_aa: CASSEEGVETQYF; v_call: TRBV6-1; d_call: -; j_call: TRBJ2-5; clone_size: -
cdr3_nt: TGCAGTGTCAGAGGCAATGAGCAGTTCTTC; cdr3_aa: CSVRGNEQFF; v_call: TRBV20-1; d_call: -; j_call: TRBJ2-1; clone_size: -
cdr3_nt: TGTGCCACCAGTGGAACGGGGGGGCCCGGGACCCAGTACTTC; cdr3_aa: CATSGTGGPGTQYF; v_call: TRBV24-1; d_call: TRBD2; j_call: TRBJ2-5; clone_size: -
cdr3_nt: TGTGCCAGCAGCTTACGACTAGCGGGGGAATACAATGAGCAGTTCTTC; cdr3_aa: CASSLRLAGEYNEQFF; v_call: TRBV7-8; d_call: TRBD2; j_call: TRBJ2-1; clone_size: -
cdr3_nt: TGTGCCAGCAGCCTTCTCGGCGGGACTAACTATGGCTACACCTTC; cdr3_aa: CASSLLGGTNYGYTF; v_call: TRBV7-8; d_call: -; j_call: TRBJ1-2; clone_size: -
cdr3_nt: TGTGCCAGCGGGAGGAGCTCCTACAATGAGCAGTTCTTC; cdr3_aa: CASGRSSYNEQFF; v_call: TRBV12-3/TRBV12-4; d_call: -; j_call: TRBJ2-1; clone_size: -
cdr3_nt: TGTGCCAGCAGCATCTGGACTAGCGGACAAGAGACCCAGTACTTC; cdr3_aa: CASSIWTSGQETQYF; v_call: TRBV11-2; d_call: TRBD2; j_call: TRBJ2-5; clone_size: once
cdr3_nt: TGTGCCTGGAGTGTACTTTTAGGGGCTGAGCAGTTCTTC; cdr3_aa: CAWSVLLGAEQFF; v_call: TRBV30; d_call: -; j_call: TRBJ2-1; clone_size: -
cdr3_nt: TGTGCCAGCAGCCAAGACAGGTCAGGGGGCCGGGGCTATGGCTACACCTTC; cdr3_aa: CASSQDRSGGRGYGYTF; v_call: TRBV4-2; d_call: TRBD1; j_call: TRBJ1-2; clone_size: -
cdr3_nt: TGTGCCTGGAGCCTGGGACAGGGAACAACTAATGAAAAACTGTTTTTT; cdr3_aa: CAWSLGQGTTNEKLFF; v_call: TRBV30; d_call: TRBD1; j_call: TRBJ1-4; clone_size: -
cdr3_nt: TGCGCCAGCAGCTTGGGGGTCGGGAAAAGAAGCGGTACAGATACGCAGTATTTT; cdr3_aa: CASSLGVGKRSGTDTQYF; v_call: TRBV5-1; d_call: -; j_call: TRBJ2-3; clone_size: -
cdr3_nt: TGCACCAGCAGCAAGAGGACCGGACAGGGGGCCCAAGCTTTCTTT; cdr3_aa: CTSSKRTGQGAQAFF; v_call: TRBV1; d_call: -; j_call: TRBJ1-1; clone_size: -
cdr3_nt: TGTGCCACCAGTGATTTGGCAGGGAATGAAAAACTGTTTTTT; cdr3_aa: CATSDLAGNEKLFF; v_call: TRBV24-1; d_call: -; j_call: TRBJ1-4; clone_size: -
cdr3_nt: TGTGCCAGCAGCCACGTGGGTTTTGGACTAGCGGGAGGTTATCGTGAGCAGTTCTTC; cdr3_aa: CASSHVGFGLAGGYREQFF; v_call: TRBV11-2; d_call: TRBD2; j_call: TRBJ2-1; clone_size: -
cdr3_nt: TGTGCCAGCAGTGAGGCCCCCCCGGGGGGAGCCTACAATGAGCAGTTCTTC; cdr3_aa: CASSEAPPGGAYNEQFF; v_call: TRBV2; d_call: TRBD2; j_call: TRBJ2-1; clone_size: -
cdr3_nt: TGTGCCAGCAGTCCCGCAAGACACCCCCAAGAGACCCAGTACTTC; cdr3_aa: CASSPARHPQETQYF; v_call: TRBV28; d_call: -; j_call: TRBJ2-5; clone_size: once
cdr3_nt: TGTGCCAGCACAACCCCGGGTGCGCCCCAGCATTTT; cdr3_aa: CASTTPGAPQHF; v_call: TRBV28; d_call: -; j_call: TRBJ1-5; clone_size: -
cdr3_nt: TGCGCCAGCAGCCAAGCCCGAGCCGGTGAGCAGTTCTTC; cdr3_aa: CASSQARAGEQFF; v_call: TRBV4-1; d_call: -; j_call: TRBJ2-1; clone_size: -
cdr3_nt: TGCGCCAGCAGCCCACCCCCGACTAGCGGGAGCTCCTACGAGCAGTACTTC; cdr3_aa: CASSPPPTSGSSYEQYF; v_call: TRBV5-1; d_call: TRBD2; j_call: TRBJ2-7; clone_size: -
cdr3_nt: TGTGCCAGCAGCCAGGCTATAGCGGGCCTACTCAATGAGCAGTTCTTC; cdr3_aa: CASSQAIAGLLNEQFF; v_call: TRBV14; d_call: TRBD2; j_call: TRBJ2-1; clone_size: -
cdr3_nt: TGTGCCAGCAGTTTAAACGGGACAGGGGGCGATCAGCCCCAGCATTTT; cdr3_aa: CASSLNGTGGDQPQHF; v_call: TRBV27; d_call: TRBD1; j_call: TRBJ1-5; clone_size: -
cdr3_nt: TGTGCCAGCAGTTGGGGGGGCGACTTGACTGAAGCTTTCTTT; cdr3_aa: CASSWGGDLTEAFF; v_call: TRBV2; d_call: -; j_call: TRBJ1-1; clone_size: -
cdr3_nt: TGCAGTGCTGGCCGTATGAACACCATATATTTT; cdr3_aa: CSAGRMNTIYF; v_call: TRBV20-1; d_call: -; j_call: TRBJ1-3; clone_size: -
cdr3_nt: TGTGCCAGCACAAGACTCAGAGAAGAGACCCAGTACTTC; cdr3_aa: CASTRLREETQYF; v_call: TRBV2; d_call: -; j_call: TRBJ2-5; clone_size: -
cdr3_nt: TGTGCCAGCAGACCGGACAGGGTCACAGATACGCAGTATTTT; cdr3_aa: CASRPDRVTDTQYF; v_call: TRBV5-4; d_call: TRBD1; j_call: TRBJ2-3; clone_size: -
cdr3_nt: TGTGCCAGCAGCTTAGACAGTCGGGAAAAACTGTTTTTT; cdr3_aa: CASSLDSREKLFF; v_call: TRBV7-9; d_call: -; j_call: TRBJ1-4; clone_size: -
cdr3_nt: TGTGCCAGCAGCCCCGACAGTGAAGCTTTCTTT; cdr3_aa: CASSPDSEAFF; v_call: TRBV2; d_call: -; j_call: TRBJ1-1; clone_size: few
cdr3_nt: TGTGCCACCAGTGAAGCCTGGGACAGGAATTCACCCCTCCACTTT; cdr3_aa: CATSEAWDRNSPLHF; v_call: TRBV24-1; d_call: TRBD1; j_call: TRBJ1-6; clone_size: -
cdr3_nt: TGTGCCAGCGGTAGGGGTACGCAGTATTTT; cdr3_aa: CASGRGTQYF; v_call: TRBV27; d_call: -; j_call: TRBJ2-3; clone_size: -
cdr3_nt: TGTGCCAGCATCCCCGGGGCAGGGGGGCCCTACCAAGAGACCCAGTACTTC; cdr3_aa: CASIPGAGGPYQETQYF; v_call: TRBV27; d_call: -; j_call: TRBJ2-5; clone_size: -
cdr3_nt: TGTGCCAGCAGCACCCCGGGAGGGGTGCCCTATGGCTACACCTTC; cdr3_aa: CASSTPGGVPYGYTF; v_call: TRBV5-6; d_call: -; j_call: TRBJ1-2; clone_size: few
cdr3_nt: TGTGCCAGCAGTGAACTAGCGGGAAGCACAGATACGCAGTATTTT; cdr3_aa: CASSELAGSTDTQYF; v_call: TRBV6-1; d_call: TRBD2; j_call: TRBJ2-3; clone_size: few
cdr3_nt: TGCAGTGCTAGTAGGCGCAGGGGCGCAATGCCCTACAATGAGCAGTTCTTC; cdr3_aa: CSASRRRGAMPYNEQFF; v_call: TRBV20-1; d_call: -; j_call: TRBJ2-1; clone_size: -
cdr3_nt: TGTGCCAGCAGCGTAGATGGGGAGCCTAACTATGGCTACACCTTC; cdr3_aa: CASSVDGEPNYGYTF; v_call: TRBV9; d_call: -; j_call: TRBJ1-2; clone_size: -
cdr3_nt: TGTGCCAGTAGTATGGTAGGAGATAATCAGCCCCAGCATTTT; cdr3_aa: CASSMVGDNQPQHF; v_call: TRBV19; d_call: -; j_call: TRBJ1-5; clone_size: -
cdr3_nt: TGCAGCGTTGAAGACGGGACAGGACCATACGAGCAGTACTTC; cdr3_aa: CSVEDGTGPYEQYF; v_call: TRBV29-1; d_call: TRBD1; j_call: TRBJ2-7; clone_size: -
cdr3_nt: TGTGCCAGTAGCCAAACTCAGGCTACTGGGGCCAACGTCCTGACTTTC; cdr3_aa: CASSQTQATGANVLTF; v_call: TRBV19; d_call: -; j_call: TRBJ2-6; clone_size: -
cdr3_nt: TGTGCCAGCAGTTACGCAGGGGGCAATCAGCCCCAGCATTTT; cdr3_aa: CASSYAGGNQPQHF; v_call: TRBV6-5; d_call: -; j_call: TRBJ1-5; clone_size: -